A single sample gave rise to the 10 T cell receptor beta chains below, sequenced in a study of identical twins. TCRdb analysed the 5' RACE reads with MiXCR anew, one entry per CDR3 protein. The table includes roughly 710,000 distinct CDR3 sequences, approximately 6% detected once. Sequencing input: naive T cells sorted from blood. These receptors originate from a man younger than 30 in good health.

The sample holds many counts of this clonotype. The rearrangement uses TRBV7-9 and TRBJ2-3; D remains ambiguous. The CDR3 spans 17 residues. Germline CDR1 reads SEHNR; CDR2 reads FQNEAQ (reference sequence). Trimming stripped 5 bases from V and 2 bases from J, with 20 bases between. CDR3 nucleotide sequence: TGTGCCAGCAGCCCCGTTTACCCGCACCCTATCACAGATACGCAGTATTTT. This translates into CASSPVYPHPITDTQYF.

This clonotype appeared many times. The V call is TRBV27, the J call TRBJ2-7; the D is unclear. The length of the CDR3 is 15 residues. Trimming took 5 bases from V and 5 from J, leaving 19 bases between them. Germline V CDR1 and CDR2: MNHEY, SMNVEV (reference sequence). CDR3 bases: TGTGCCAGCAGTCGCCTCGGTCTAGGGAACAACGAGCAGTACTTC. It specifies CASSRLGLGNNEQYF.

Ten or more counts support this clonotype. This chain connects TRBV12-3 or TRBV12-4 to TRBJ1-3; TRBD1 matches at 7 bases. J gave up 4 bases and V 3 bases, and 6 bases lay outside the gene matches. The CDR3 is made up of 15 amino acids. CDR3 in amino acids: CASSLQGEGGNTIYF. The DNA for the CDR3 is TGTGCCAGCAGTTTGCAGGGGGAGGGCGGAAACACCATATATTTT.

This clonotype was observed a handful of times. The CDR3: CASSTDRSYGYTF. The CDR3 DNA is TGTGCCAGCAGCACTGACAGGTCCTATGGCTACACCTTC. The J gene is TRBJ1-2, the V gene TRBV11-2, with a tentative D call TRBD1 (6 bases). V was trimmed by 5 bases and J by 4 bases, leaving 11 bases between them. The CDR3 length is 13 residues. Germline-derived CDR1 and CDR2 are SGHAT and FQNNGV.

This clonotype has ten or more counts. The chain has TRBV12-3 or TRBV12-4 and TRBJ2-7; TRBD1 matches at 8 bases. V trimming: 5 bases; J trimming: 12 bases; junction bases outside the gene matches: 6. The CDR3 covers 11 residues. The CDR3 here is CASSTGTGVYF. CDR3 nucleotide sequence: TGTGCCAGCAGTACAGGGACAGGTGTGTACTTC.

This clonotype was seen more than once but under ten times. The chain employs TRBV21-1 and TRBJ1-6; the table assigns TRBD1, which was not confirmed against the DNA. TRBV21-1 counts as a pseudogene. This CDR3 contains 17 residues. CDR3 sequence reads: CASSKDLGRGRSSPLHF. DNA of the CDR3: TGTGCCAGCAGCAAAGATCTGGGCAGGGGGCGGAGTTCACCCCTCCACTTT.

This clonotype was observed a handful of times. The gene calls are TRBV2 and TRBJ1-5; no definite D call. Trimming stripped 5 bases from V and 9 bases from J, with 17 bases between. CDR1 SNHLY and CDR2 FYNNEI come from the germline V gene. This CDR3 has 14 amino acids. The DNA of the CDR3 is TGTGCCAGCAGTCCGGATGCCCAGGATTGGCCCCAGCATTTT. Translated: CASSPDAQDWPQHF.

This clonotype has just a few counts. The chain recombines TRBV7-2 with TRBJ1-1; D is uncertain. In germline, CDR1 is SGHTA, CDR2 FQGNSA. V lost 5 bases to trimming and J lost 1 base, with 11 bases between them. The CDR3 length is 14 residues. The DNA for the CDR3 is TGTGCCAGCAGCCCCGACGGCTGGAACACTGAAGCTTTCTTT. It yields the protein CASSPDGWNTEAFF.

The chain is built from TRBV7-6 and TRBJ1-4, with TRBD1 identical over 8 bases. The CDR3 totals 14 residues. V lost 6 bases to trimming and J lost 7 bases; unmatched junction nucleotides: 7. The V gene's germline CDR1 is SGHVS and CDR2 FNYEAQ. The CDR3 region has the DNA TGTGCCAGCAGACAGGACAGGGCGAGTGAAAAACTGTTTTTT. As protein: CASRQDRASEKLFF.

This clonotype was recorded at least ten times. The chain uses TRBV6-5 and TRBJ2-1; unclear D gene. V gave up 10 bases and J gave up 14 bases, with 18 bases separating them. Germline lookup yields CDR1 MNHEY and CDR2 SVGAGI. The CDR3 is made up of 11 amino acids. The CDR3: CATESGPTKFF. For the CDR3, the DNA is TGTGCCACCGAAAGTGGCCCCACTAAGTTCTTC.